This TCR beta chain was identified in a study of T cell responses to AZD1222 COVID-19 vaccine. Overall study results and limits: The reported proportion of spike-specific TCRs targeting unmutated variant regions was nearly half. Mostly white British, mostly female donors; authors suggested clonal diversity may be underestimated. None of the repertoires were sampled until the peak T cell response had passed. Seropositivity was recorded at baseline in only 5 or 6 AZD1222 recipients.

TCRdb's copy holds only in-frame clones and misses some; the assay was immunoSEQ multiplex PCR. The sample holds 85,000 to 130,000 clones, 85% to 90% seen once. For this clone: Its antigen is unknown.

This clonotype originated in an adult in good health. The material sequenced was peripheral blood, taken on day 0 of AZD1222 vaccination.

The CDR3, as DNA: TGTGCCAGCAGCCTACCGGGACAGGGGAATGAAAAACTGTTTTTT. Its protein is CASSLPGQGNEKLFF. The chain uses TRBV5-4 and TRBJ1-4; 10 bases fit TRBD1. The CDR3 runs 15 residues. Looked up from germline, CDR1 is SGHNT and CDR2 is YYREEE (reference sequence). The ends lost 4 bases at V and 5 bases at J; junction bases unmatched: 5.